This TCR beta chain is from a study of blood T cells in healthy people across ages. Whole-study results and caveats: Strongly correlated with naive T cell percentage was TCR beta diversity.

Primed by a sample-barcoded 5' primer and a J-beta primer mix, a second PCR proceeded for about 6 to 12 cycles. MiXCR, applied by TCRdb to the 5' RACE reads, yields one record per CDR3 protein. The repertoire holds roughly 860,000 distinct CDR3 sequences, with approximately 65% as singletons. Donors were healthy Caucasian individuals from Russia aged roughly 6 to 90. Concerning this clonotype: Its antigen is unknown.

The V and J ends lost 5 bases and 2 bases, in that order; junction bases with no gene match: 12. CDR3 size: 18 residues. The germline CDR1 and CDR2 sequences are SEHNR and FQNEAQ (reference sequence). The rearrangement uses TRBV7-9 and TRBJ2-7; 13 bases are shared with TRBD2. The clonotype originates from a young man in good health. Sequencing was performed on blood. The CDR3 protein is CASSNPGLAGSRAYEQYF. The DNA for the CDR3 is TGTGCCAGCAGCAACCCGGGACTAGCGGGGAGCCGTGCCTACGAGCAGTACTTC. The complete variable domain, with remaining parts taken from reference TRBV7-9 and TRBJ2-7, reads DTGVSQNPRHKITKRGQNVTFRCDPISEHNRLYWYRQTLGQGPEFLTYFQNEAQLEKSRLLSDRFSAERPKGSFSTLEIQRTEQGDSAMYLCASSNPGLAGSRAYEQYFGPGTRLTVT.